A single sample is the source of the 17 T cell receptor beta chains below, sequenced in a study of blood T cell repertoires in COVID-19 (TCRdb year 2020). The protocol used for the library was the immunoSEQ multiplex PCR assay. As stored in TCRdb, this immuneACCESS dataset retains in-frame rearrangements with V and J assigned. A fraction of the clones does not appear; measured against another copy, unresolved V genes explain less than half of the discrepancy, and the remainder lacks a known reason. This sample gives about 73,000 clones in total; approximately 88% of them show up just once. The ten largest clones add up to approximately 2.5% of the sample. Sequenced sample: peripheral blood. Source of these receptors: an elderly man with active or convalescent COVID-19.

The V call is TRBV5-1, the J call TRBJ1-3; possible D gene TRBD1, 6 bases. The germline gives CDR1 SGHRS, CDR2 YFSETQ. Trimming shortened V by 0 bases and J by 3 bases, and 13 bases separated the two germline ends. The CDR3 has 16 amino acids. CDR3 in DNA: TGCGCCAGCAGCTTGGCCGGGGGGGCGAGTGGAAACACCATATATTTT. Residues: CASSLAGGASGNTIYF.

This clone was seen just once. The chain carries TRBV30 and TRBJ2-1; 7 nucleotides agree with TRBD1. J was trimmed by 6 bases and V by 1 base; bases with no gene match: 6. CDR1 is GTSNPN and CDR2 is SVGIG in the germline V gene (reference sequence). The CDR3 contains 14 residues. CDR3 sequence (DNA): TGTGCCTGGAGTGACAGGGGCTGGGTCAATGAGCAGTTCTTC. Translated, it gives CAWSDRGWVNEQFF.

The chain is built from TRBV7-2 and TRBJ1-1; 7 bases map to TRBD1. V lost 1 base to trimming and J lost 5 bases; unmatched junction nucleotides: 4. This CDR3 comprises 14 residues. CDR1 is SGHTA and CDR2 is FQGNSA in the germline V gene. The CDR3 DNA sequence: TGTGCCAGCAGCTTAGAGGGGGCGTGGACTGAAGCTTTCTTT. Translating gives CASSLEGAWTEAFF.

This clone has only one observation. The V call is TRBV5-1, the J call TRBJ2-2, with 7 bases aligning to TRBD1. After removal of 4 bases from V and 3 bases from J, the junction contained 12 bases not matched to a gene. Per germline, CDR1 SGHRS and CDR2 YFSETQ. This CDR3 has 17 amino acids. In DNA, the CDR3 is TGCGCCAGCAGCCAGCTAGGCAGGACAGGAGACACCGGGGAGCTGTTTTTT. Protein product: CASSQLGRTGDTGELFF.

The chain couples TRBV4-1 to TRBJ2-1; D possibly corresponds to TRBD1 (6 bases). The ends were cut back, 0 bases at V and 9 bases at J, with 15 bases in the middle. Germline V gene sequence: CDR1 MGHRA, CDR2 YSYEKL. The length of the CDR3 is 15 residues. The CDR3 bases are TGCGCCAGCAGCCAAGATTCAGGGGTGGTAGGTGAGCAGTTCTTC. Protein sequence: CASSQDSGVVGEQFF.

The chain combines TRBV5-6 with TRBJ1-4; D call uncertain. CDR1 is SGHDT and CDR2 is YYEEEE in the germline V gene. Trimming pared 2 bases from V and 10 bases from J, leaving 15 bases between. This CDR3 is built from 14 residues. The CDR3 region has the DNA TGTGCCAGCAGCTTATCTACGCCCACGGGAAAACTGTTTTTT. Residues: CASSLSTPTGKLFF.

This sequence joins TRBV10-3 and TRBJ1-1; perhaps TRBD1 as D (5 bases). The CDR3 is made up of 14 amino acids. The germline gives CDR1 ENHRY, CDR2 SYGVKD. V dropped 2 bases and J dropped 11 bases, with 18 bases sitting between them. The CDR3 reads CAISEAGGGAMAFF. Here the CDR3 DNA reads TGTGCCATCAGTGAGGCTGGTGGAGGGGCGATGGCTTTCTTT.

Comments on this clone: Other DNA sequences from this sample encode an identical CDR3 as well. This chain links TRBV7-2 with TRBJ1-5; weak D call: TRBD1 (6 bases). Germline loops: CDR1 SGHTA, CDR2 FQGNSA. CDR3 size: 14 residues. V shed 5 bases and J shed 3 bases, with 11 bases lying between them. The CDR3 spells CASSPQGSNQPQHF. CDR3 in DNA: TGTGCCAGCAGCCCACAGGGTTCCAATCAGCCCCAGCATTTT.

This sequence joins TRBV6-5 and TRBJ1-3; D is unclear. Trimming cost V 0 bases and J 0 bases, with 9 bases left between them. CDR1 MNHEY and CDR2 SVGAGI come from the germline V gene. CDR3 length: 16 residues. The CDR3 coding sequence is TGTGCCAGCAGTTACTCTCCGTGGGCCTCTGGAAACACCATATATTTT. This translates into CASSYSPWASGNTIYF.

J is TRBJ1-5 and V is TRBV6-6; D is possibly TRBD1 (5 bases). CDR3 length equals 14 residues. V was cut by 2 bases and J by 2 bases, with 7 bases left in between. Germline V lookup: CDR1 MNHNY, CDR2 SVGAGI (reference sequence). CDR3 in amino acids: CASSYGRGNQPQHF. The DNA of the CDR3 is TGTGCCAGCAGTTACGGCAGGGGCAATCAGCCCCAGCATTTT.

The chain joins TRBV25-1 to TRBJ2-1; unclear D gene. The length of the CDR3 is 11 residues. Trimming took 4 bases from V and 7 from J, leaving 5 bases between them. Per germline, CDR1 MGHDK and CDR2 SYGVNS. The CDR3, as DNA: TGTGCCAGCAGTGGGAGTAATGAGCAGTTCTTC. Translating gives CASSGSNEQFF.

The gene calls are TRBV29-1 and TRBJ2-7; 11 positions agree with TRBD2. The germline gives CDR1 SQVTM, CDR2 ANQGSEA. The CDR3 extends over 18 amino acids. V shed 4 bases, J shed 0 bases, and the junction held 14 bases outside the gene matches. The CDR3 region is CSVVELLTSGKSSYEQYF. The CDR3 bases are TGCAGCGTTGTTGAACTACTGACTAGCGGGAAAAGCTCCTACGAGCAGTACTTC.

This chain uses TRBV7-8 with TRBJ2-2; tentative D call: TRBD2 (6 bases). Germline V CDR1 and CDR2: SGHVS, FQNEAQ. CDR3 size: 15 residues. The ends were cut back, 3 bases at V and 2 bases at J, with 10 bases in the middle. This chain's CDR3 is CASSFAGSNTGELFF. In nucleotides, the CDR3 is TGTGCCAGCAGCTTTGCGGGGAGCAACACCGGGGAGCTGTTTTTT.

This clone was found a few times. CDR3 region: CASSLGEGAQGDTQYF. The DNA of the CDR3 is TGTGCCAGCAGCCTGGGAGAGGGGGCGCAAGGGGATACGCAGTATTTT. This chain uses TRBV9 with TRBJ2-3; 7 bases match TRBD1. The junction had 14 bases not matched to a gene; V was cut back by 4 bases and J by 6 bases. Germline V gene data show CDR1 as SGDLS and CDR2 as YYNGEE. The CDR3 covers 16 residues. Together with reference TRBV9 and TRBJ2-3, the CDR3 gives the full variable domain: DSGVTQTPKHLITATGQRVTLRCSPRSGDLSVYWYQQSLDQGLQFLIQYYNGEERAKGNILERFSAQQFPDLHSELNLSSLELGDSALYFCASSLGEGAQGDTQYFGPGTRLTVL.

This chain links TRBV5-4 with TRBJ1-1, with 8 bases that match TRBD1. The CDR3 sequence is 15 residues long. Losses at the gene ends were 4 bases for V and 1 base for J; bases not matched to a gene: 6. Per the germline V gene, CDR1 is SGHNT and CDR2 is YYREEE (reference sequence). The CDR3 here is CASSKGQGWNTEAFF. The CDR3, as DNA: TGTGCCAGCAGCAAAGGACAGGGATGGAACACTGAAGCTTTCTTT. Variable domain in full (rest from reference TRBV5-4 and TRBJ1-1): ETGVTQSPTHLIKTRGQQVTLRCSSQSGHNTVSWYQQALGQGPQFIFQYYREEENGRGNFPPRFSGLQFPNYSSELNVNALELDDSALYLCASSKGQGWNTEAFFGQGTRLTVV.

J is TRBJ1-5 and V is TRBV10-3; D not resolved. Trimming took 3 bases from V and 0 from J, leaving 9 bases between them. The length of the CDR3 is 15 residues. Per the germline V gene, CDR1 is ENHRY and CDR2 is SYGVKD. The CDR3 nucleotides read TGTGCCATCAGTGACGAGCAATATAGCAATCAGCCCCAGCATTTT. It is translated as CAISDEQYSNQPQHF.

This chain's CDR3 is CASSLTSGETYEQYF. The CDR3 DNA reads TGTGCCAGCAGCTTGACTAGCGGGGAGACCTACGAGCAGTACTTC. This sequence joins TRBV11-3 and TRBJ2-7, with 11 positions matching TRBD2. There are 15 residues in the CDR3. From germline, CDR1 is SGHNT and CDR2 YENEEA. V lost 3 bases to trimming and J lost 2 bases; unmatched junction nucleotides: 3. Combining the CDR3 with reference TRBV11-3 and TRBJ2-7 gives the whole variable domain EAGVVQSPRYKIIEKKQPVAFWCNPISGHNTLYWYLQNLGQGPELLIRYENEEAVDDSQLPKDRFSAERLKGVDSTLKIQPAELGDSAVYLCASSLTSGETYEQYFGPGTRLTVT.